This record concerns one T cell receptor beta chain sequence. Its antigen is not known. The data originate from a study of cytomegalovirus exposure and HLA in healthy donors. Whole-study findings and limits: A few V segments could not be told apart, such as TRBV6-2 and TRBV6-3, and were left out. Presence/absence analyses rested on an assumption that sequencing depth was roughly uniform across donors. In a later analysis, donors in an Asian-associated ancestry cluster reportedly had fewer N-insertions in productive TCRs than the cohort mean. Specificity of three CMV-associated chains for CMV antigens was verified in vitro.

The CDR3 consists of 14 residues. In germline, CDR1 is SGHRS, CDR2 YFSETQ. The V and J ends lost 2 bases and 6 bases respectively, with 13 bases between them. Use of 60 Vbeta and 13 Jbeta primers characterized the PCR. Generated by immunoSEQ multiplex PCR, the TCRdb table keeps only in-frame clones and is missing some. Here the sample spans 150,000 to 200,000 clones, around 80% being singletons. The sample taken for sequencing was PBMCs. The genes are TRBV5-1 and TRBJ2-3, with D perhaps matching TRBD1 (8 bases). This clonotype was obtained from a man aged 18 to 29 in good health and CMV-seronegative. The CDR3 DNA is TGCGCCAGCAGCTTAGACAGGGGAGGGGATACGCAGTATTTT. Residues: CASSLDRGGDTQYF.